Below are 2 T cell receptor beta chains sequenced from a single sample in a study of OX40 agonist ivuxolimab in advanced cancers. TCRdb keeps only in-frame clones here, not all; method: immunoSEQ multiplex PCR. This table has under 80,000 clones, over 90% appearing once. Sequencing used CD4+ or CD8+ T cells sorted from blood, obtained in a trial of the OX40 agonist ivuxolimab. These receptors all stem from an adult with an advanced solid tumor such as melanoma, head and neck, liver or kidney cancer.

The chain recombines TRBV19 with TRBJ2-3; 9 nucleotides match TRBD2. CDR3 length: 14 amino acids. Per the germline V gene, CDR1 is LNHDA and CDR2 is SQIVND (reference sequence). J lost 3 bases, V lost 10 bases, and 8 bases had no gene match. The CDR3 spells CAMGGGGATDTQYF. CDR3 DNA sequence: TGTGCCATGGGCGGCGGGGGGGCGACAGATACGCAGTATTTT.

This clone was recorded only once. The rearrangement joins TRBV7-2 to TRBJ2-7; 7 bases agree with TRBD1. V was pared by 5 bases and J by 3 bases, with 7 bases of the junction left unmatched. Looked up from germline, CDR1 is SGHTA and CDR2 is FQGNSA. The CDR3 is made up of 14 amino acids. Here the CDR3 reads CASSRADRDYEQYF. The CDR3 nucleotides read TGTGCCAGCAGCAGAGCCGACAGGGACTACGAGCAGTACTTC. The full variable domain, with the rest looked up from reference TRBV7-2 and TRBJ2-7, is GAGVSQSPSNKVTEKGKDVELRCDPISGHTALYWYRQSLGQGLEFLIYFQGNSAPDKSGLPSDRFSAERTGGSVSTLTIQRTQQEDSAVYLCASSRADRDYEQYFGPGTRLTVT.